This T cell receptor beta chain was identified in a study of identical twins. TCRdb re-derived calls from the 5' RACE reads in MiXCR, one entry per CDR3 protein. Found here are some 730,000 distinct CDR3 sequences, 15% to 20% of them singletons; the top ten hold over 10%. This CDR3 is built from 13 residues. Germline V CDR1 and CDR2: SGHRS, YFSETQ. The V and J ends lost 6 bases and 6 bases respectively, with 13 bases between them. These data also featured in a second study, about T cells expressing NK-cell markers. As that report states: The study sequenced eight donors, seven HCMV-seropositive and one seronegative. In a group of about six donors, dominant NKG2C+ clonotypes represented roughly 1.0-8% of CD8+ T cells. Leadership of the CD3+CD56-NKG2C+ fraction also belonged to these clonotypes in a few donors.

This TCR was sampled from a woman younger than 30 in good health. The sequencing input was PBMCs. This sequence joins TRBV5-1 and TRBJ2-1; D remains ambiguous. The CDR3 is CASKGGLFNEQFF. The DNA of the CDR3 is TGCGCCAGCAAGGGTGGGCTTTTCAATGAGCAGTTCTTC.